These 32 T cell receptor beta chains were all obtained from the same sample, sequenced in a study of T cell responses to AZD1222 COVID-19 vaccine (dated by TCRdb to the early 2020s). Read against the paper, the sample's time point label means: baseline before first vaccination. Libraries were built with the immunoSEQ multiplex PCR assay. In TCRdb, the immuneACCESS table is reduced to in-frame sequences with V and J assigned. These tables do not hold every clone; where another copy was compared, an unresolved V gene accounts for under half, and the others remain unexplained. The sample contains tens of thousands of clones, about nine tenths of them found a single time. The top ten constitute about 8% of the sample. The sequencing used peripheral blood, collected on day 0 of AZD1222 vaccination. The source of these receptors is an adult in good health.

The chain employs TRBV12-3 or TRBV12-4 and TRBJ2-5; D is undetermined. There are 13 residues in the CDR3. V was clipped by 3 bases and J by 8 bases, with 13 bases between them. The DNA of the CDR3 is TGTGCCAGCAGTTTGATGCCGGGTCACACCCAGTACTTC. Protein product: CASSLMPGHTQYF.

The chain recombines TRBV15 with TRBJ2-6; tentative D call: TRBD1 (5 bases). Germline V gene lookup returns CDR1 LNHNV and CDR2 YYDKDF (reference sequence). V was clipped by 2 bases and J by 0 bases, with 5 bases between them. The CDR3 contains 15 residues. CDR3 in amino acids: CATSRQGSGANVLTF. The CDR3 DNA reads TGTGCCACCAGCAGACAGGGCTCTGGGGCCAACGTCCTGACTTTC.

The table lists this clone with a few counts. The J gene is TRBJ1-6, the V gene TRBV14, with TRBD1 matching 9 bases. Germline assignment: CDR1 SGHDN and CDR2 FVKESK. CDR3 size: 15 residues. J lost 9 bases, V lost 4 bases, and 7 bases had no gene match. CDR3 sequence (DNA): TGTGCCAGCAGCCCCGGACAGGGGATAGGTTCACCCCTCCACTTT. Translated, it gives CASSPGQGIGSPLHF.

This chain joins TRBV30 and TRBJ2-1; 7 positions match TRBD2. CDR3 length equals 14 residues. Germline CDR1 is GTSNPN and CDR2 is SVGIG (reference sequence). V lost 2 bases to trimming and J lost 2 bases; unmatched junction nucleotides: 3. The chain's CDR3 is CAWSPSGAYNEQFF. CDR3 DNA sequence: TGTGCCTGGAGTCCAAGCGGGGCCTACAATGAGCAGTTCTTC.

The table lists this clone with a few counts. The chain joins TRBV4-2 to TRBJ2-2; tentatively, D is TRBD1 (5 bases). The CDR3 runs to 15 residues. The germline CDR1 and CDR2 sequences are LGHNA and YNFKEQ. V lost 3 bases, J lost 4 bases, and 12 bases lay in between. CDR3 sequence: CASSHYLDSTGELFF. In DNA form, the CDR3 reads TGTGCCAGCAGCCACTATCTAGACAGCACCGGGGAGCTGTTTTTT.

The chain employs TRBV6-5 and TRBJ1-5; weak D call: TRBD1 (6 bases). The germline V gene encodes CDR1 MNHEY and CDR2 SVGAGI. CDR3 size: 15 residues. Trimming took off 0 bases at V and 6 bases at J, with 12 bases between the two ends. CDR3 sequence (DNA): TGTGCCAGCAGTTACTCCCGAGGGGGAGGTCAGCCCCAGCATTTT. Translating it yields CASSYSRGGGQPQHF.

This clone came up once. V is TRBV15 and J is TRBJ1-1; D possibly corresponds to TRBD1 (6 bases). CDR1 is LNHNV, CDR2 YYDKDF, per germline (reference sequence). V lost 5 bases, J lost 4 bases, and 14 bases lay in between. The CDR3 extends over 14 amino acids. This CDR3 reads CATSSKQGSTEAFF. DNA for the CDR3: TGTGCCACCAGCTCGAAACAGGGATCCACTGAAGCTTTCTTT.

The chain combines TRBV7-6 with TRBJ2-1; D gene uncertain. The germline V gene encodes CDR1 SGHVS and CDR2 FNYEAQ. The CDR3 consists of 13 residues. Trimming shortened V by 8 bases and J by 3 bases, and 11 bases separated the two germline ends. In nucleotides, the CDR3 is TGTGCCAGCTCCCTGGCGATCTACAATGAGCAGTTCTTC. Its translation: CASSLAIYNEQFF.

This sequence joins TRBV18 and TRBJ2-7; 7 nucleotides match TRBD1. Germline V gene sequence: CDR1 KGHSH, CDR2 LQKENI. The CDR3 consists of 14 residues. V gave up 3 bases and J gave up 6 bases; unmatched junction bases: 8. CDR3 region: CASSPTATGSEQYF. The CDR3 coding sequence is TGTGCCAGCTCACCTACCGCGACAGGGAGCGAGCAGTACTTC.

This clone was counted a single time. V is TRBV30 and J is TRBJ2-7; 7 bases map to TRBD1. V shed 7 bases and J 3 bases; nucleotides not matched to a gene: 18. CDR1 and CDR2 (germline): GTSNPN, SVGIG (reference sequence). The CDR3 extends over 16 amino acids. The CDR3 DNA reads TGTGCCTCCCTCAGGGGGTTTCCGAACTCCCGCTACGAGCAGTACTTC. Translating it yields CASLRGFPNSRYEQYF.

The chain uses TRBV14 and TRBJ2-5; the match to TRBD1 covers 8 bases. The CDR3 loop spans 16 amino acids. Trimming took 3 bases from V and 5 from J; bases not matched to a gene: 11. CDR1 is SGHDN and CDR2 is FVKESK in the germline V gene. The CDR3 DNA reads TGTGCCAGCAGCCAGGCCGGGACAGGAACTACGGAGACCCAGTACTTC. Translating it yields CASSQAGTGTTETQYF.

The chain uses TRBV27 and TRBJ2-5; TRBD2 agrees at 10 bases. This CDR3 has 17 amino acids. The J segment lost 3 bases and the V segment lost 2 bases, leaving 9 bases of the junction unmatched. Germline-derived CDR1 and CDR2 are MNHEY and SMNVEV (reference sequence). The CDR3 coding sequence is TGTGCCAGCAGTTTACCCTGGACTAGCGGAGGGGAAGAGACCCAGTACTTC. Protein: CASSLPWTSGGEETQYF.

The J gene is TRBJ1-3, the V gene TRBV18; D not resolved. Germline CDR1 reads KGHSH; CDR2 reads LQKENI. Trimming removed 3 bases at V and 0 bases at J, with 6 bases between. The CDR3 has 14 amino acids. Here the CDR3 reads CASSPDGSGNTIYF. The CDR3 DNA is TGTGCCAGCTCACCGGACGGCTCTGGAAACACCATATATTTT.

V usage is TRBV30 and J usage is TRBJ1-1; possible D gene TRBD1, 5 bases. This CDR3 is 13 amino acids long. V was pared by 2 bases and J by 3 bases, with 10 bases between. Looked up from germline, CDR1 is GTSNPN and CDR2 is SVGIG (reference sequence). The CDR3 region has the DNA TGTGCCTGGAGTCTGGGCAGGGACACTGAAGCTTTCTTT. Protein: CAWSLGRDTEAFF.

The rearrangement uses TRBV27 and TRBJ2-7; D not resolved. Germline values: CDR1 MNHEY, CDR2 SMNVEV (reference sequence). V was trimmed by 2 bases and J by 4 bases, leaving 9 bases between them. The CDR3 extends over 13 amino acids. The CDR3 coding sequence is TGTGCCAGCAGTTTAAGTTATGGATACGAGCAGTACTTC. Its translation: CASSLSYGYEQYF.

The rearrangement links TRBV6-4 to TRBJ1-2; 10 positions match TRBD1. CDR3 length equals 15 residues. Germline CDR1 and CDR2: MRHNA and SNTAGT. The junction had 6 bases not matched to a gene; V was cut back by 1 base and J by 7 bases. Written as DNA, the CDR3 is TGTGCCAGCAGTGACTACGGACAGGGGGGAGCTGGCTACACCTTC. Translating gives CASSDYGQGGAGYTF.

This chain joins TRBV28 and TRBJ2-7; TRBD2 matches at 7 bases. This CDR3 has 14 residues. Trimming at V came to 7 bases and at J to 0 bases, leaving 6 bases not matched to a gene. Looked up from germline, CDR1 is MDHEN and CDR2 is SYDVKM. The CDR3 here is CASTTAGLSYEQYF. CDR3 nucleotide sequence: TGTGCCAGCACTACAGCGGGACTCTCCTACGAGCAGTACTTC.

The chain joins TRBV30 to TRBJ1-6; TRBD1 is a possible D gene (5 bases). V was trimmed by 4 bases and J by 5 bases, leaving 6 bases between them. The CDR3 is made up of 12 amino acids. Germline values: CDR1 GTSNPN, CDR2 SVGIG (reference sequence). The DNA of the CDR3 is TGTGCCTGGACCAGGGATAATTCACCCCTCCACTTT. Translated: CAWTRDNSPLHF. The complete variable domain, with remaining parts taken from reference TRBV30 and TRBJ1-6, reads SQTIHQWPATLVQPVGSPLSLECTVEGTSNPNLYWYRQAAGRGLQLLFYSVGIGQISSEVPQNLSASRPQDRQFILSSKKLLLSDSGFYLCAWTRDNSPLHFGNGTRLTVT.

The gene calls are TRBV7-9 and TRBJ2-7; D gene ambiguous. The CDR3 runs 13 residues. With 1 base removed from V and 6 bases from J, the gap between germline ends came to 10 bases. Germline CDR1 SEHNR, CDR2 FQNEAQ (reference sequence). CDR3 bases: TGTGCCAGCAGCTTAGTGGTTCAGAGCGAGCAGTACTTC. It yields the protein CASSLVVQSEQYF.

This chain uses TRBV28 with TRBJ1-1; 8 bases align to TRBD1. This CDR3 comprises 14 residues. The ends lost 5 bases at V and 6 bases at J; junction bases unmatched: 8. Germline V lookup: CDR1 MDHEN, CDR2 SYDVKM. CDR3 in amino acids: CASSPRQGRAEAFF. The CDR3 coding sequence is TGTGCCAGCAGTCCCCGACAGGGGAGGGCTGAAGCTTTCTTT.

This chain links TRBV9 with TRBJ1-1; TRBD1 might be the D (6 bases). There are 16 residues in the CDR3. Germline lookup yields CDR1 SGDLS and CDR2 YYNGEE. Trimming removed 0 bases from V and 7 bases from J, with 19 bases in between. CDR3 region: CASSVATSGGQNEAFF. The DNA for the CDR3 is TGTGCCAGCAGCGTAGCTACGTCGGGGGGGCAGAATGAAGCTTTCTTT.

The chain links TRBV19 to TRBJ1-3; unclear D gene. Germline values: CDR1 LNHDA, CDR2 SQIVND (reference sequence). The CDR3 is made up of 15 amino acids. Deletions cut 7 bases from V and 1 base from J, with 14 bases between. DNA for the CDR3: TGTGCCAGTATCCTTGGAGATCCGTCTGGAAACACCATATATTTT. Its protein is CASILGDPSGNTIYF.

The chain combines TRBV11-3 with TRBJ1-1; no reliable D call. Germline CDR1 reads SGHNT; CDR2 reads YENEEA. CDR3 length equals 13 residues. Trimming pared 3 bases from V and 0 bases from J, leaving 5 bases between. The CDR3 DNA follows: TGTGCCAGCAGCTTTACGGTGAACACTGAAGCTTTCTTT. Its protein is CASSFTVNTEAFF. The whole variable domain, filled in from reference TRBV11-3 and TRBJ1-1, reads EAGVVQSPRYKIIEKKQPVAFWCNPISGHNTLYWYLQNLGQGPELLIRYENEEAVDDSQLPKDRFSAERLKGVDSTLKIQPAELGDSAVYLCASSFTVNTEAFFGQGTRLTVV.

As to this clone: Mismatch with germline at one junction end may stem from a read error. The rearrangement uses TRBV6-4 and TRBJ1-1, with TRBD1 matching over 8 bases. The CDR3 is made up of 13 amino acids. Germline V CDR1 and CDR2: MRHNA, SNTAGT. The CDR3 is CAGSQGANTEAFF. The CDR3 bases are TGTGCCGGCAGCCAGGGGGCAAACACTGAAGCTTTCTTT.

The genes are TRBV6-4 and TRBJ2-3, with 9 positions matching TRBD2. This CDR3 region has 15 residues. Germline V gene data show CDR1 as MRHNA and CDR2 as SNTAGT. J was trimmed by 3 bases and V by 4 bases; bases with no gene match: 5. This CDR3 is CASSVAGEGTDTQYF. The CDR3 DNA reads TGTGCCAGCAGTGTAGCGGGAGAGGGAACAGATACGCAGTATTTT.

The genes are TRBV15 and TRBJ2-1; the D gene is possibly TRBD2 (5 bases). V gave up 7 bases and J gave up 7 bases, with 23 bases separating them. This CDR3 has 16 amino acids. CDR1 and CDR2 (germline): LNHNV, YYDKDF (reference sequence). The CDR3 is CATTTTERLLGNEQFF. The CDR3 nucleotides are TGTGCCACCACAACGACCGAGCGGCTCCTGGGAAATGAGCAGTTCTTC.

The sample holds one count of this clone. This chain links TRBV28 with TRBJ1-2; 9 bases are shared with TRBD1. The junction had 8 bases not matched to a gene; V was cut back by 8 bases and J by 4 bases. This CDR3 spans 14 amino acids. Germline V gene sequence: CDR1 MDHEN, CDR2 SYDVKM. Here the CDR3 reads CASGSGTGRYGYTF. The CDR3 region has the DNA TGTGCCAGCGGCTCCGGGACAGGGCGCTATGGCTACACCTTC.

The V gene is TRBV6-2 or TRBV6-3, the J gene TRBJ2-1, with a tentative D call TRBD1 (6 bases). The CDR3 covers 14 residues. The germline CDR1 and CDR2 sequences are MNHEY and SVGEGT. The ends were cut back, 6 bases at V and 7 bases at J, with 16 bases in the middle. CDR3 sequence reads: CASSSLERGNEQFF. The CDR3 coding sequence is TGTGCCAGCAGCTCACTCGAGAGGGGGAATGAGCAGTTCTTC.

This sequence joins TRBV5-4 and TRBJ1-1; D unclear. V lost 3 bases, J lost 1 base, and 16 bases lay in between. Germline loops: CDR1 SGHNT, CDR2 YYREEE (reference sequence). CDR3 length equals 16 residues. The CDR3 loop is CASSSGPSYTNTEAFF. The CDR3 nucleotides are TGTGCCAGCAGCTCCGGACCGAGTTACACGAACACTGAAGCTTTCTTT.

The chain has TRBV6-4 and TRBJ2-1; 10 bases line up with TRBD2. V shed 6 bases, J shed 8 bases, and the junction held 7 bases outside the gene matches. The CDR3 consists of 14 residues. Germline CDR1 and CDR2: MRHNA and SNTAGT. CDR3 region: CASSRGTSEHEQFF. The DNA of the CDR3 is TGTGCCAGCAGCCGAGGGACTAGCGAACATGAGCAGTTCTTC.

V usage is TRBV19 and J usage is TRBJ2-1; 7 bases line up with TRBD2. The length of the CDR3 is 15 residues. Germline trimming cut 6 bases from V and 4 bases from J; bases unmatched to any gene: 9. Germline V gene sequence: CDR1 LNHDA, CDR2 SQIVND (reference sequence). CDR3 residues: CASSRTSDGYNEQFF. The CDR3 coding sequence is TGTGCCAGTAGCCGAACTAGCGACGGGTACAATGAGCAGTTCTTC.

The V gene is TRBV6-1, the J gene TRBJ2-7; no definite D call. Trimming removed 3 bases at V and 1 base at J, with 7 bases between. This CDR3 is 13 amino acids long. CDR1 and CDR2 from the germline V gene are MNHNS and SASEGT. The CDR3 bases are TGTGCCAGCAGTGAGAACTATTCCTACGAGCAGTACTTC. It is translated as CASSENYSYEQYF.